Shown below are 19 T cell receptor beta chains from a single sample sequenced in a study of cytomegalovirus exposure and HLA in healthy donors. This table comes from immunoSEQ multiplex PCR, and its TCRdb copy is limited to in-frame clones, with some not included. The top ten clones hold roughly 3.7% of a sample with 80,000 to 100,000 clones, roughly 85% of them seen once. Sequencing was done on a sample of PBMCs. The receptor source for this set is a young woman in good health and CMV-seronegative.

The chain recombines TRBV19 with TRBJ2-3; D gene ambiguous. Looked up from germline, CDR1 is LNHDA and CDR2 is SQIVND (reference sequence). This CDR3 is built from 16 residues. V was pared by 3 bases and J by 4 bases, with 17 bases between. The CDR3 nucleotides are TGTGCCAGTAGTATTAGAGGCAGTGTTAATCCAGATACGCAGTATTTT. Amino acids: CASSIRGSVNPDTQYF.

V is TRBV5-1 and J is TRBJ2-3, with 8 bases identical to TRBD2. Germline V lookup: CDR1 SGHRS, CDR2 YFSETQ. Germline trimming cut 6 bases from V and 5 bases from J; bases unmatched to any gene: 5. This CDR3 is 13 amino acids long. CDR3 amino acids: CASTGLVKDTQYF. DNA of the CDR3: TGCGCCAGCACGGGACTAGTAAAAGATACGCAGTATTTT.

The CDR3, as DNA: TGTGCCAGCTCGCTAGCGTATAGCAATCAGCCCCAGCATTTT. It specifies CASSLAYSNQPQHF. V and J are TRBV18 and TRBJ1-5; D gene ambiguous. The CDR3 has 14 residues. Germline CDR1 KGHSH, CDR2 LQKENI. Trimming pared 6 bases from V and 0 bases from J, leaving 9 bases between.

The chain has TRBV2 and TRBJ1-6; 8 bases are a match to TRBD1. Germline loops: CDR1 SNHLY, CDR2 FYNNEI. The J segment lost 5 bases and the V segment lost 5 bases, leaving 11 bases of the junction unmatched. This CDR3 has 17 residues. The chain's CDR3 is CASSKRRTGFDNSPLHF. Written as DNA, the CDR3 is TGTGCCAGCAGTAAGAGACGGACAGGGTTCGATAATTCACCCCTCCACTTT.

The V gene is TRBV9, the J gene TRBJ2-7; TRBD1 aligns across 8 bases. Germline V lookup: CDR1 SGDLS, CDR2 YYNGEE. This CDR3 has 14 residues. Trimming at V came to 4 bases and at J to 1 base, leaving 4 bases not matched to a gene. The CDR3 loop is CASSPRQGSYEQYF. CDR3 nucleotide sequence: TGTGCCAGCAGCCCGCGACAGGGGTCCTACGAGCAGTACTTC.

The CDR3 nucleotides are TGTGCCACCAGCAGAGGCAACAGAAAGAATGAGCAGTTCTTC. Its translation: CATSRGNRKNEQFF. V and J are TRBV15 and TRBJ2-1; D is uncertain. The CDR3 extends over 14 amino acids. CDR1 and CDR2 from the germline V gene are LNHNV and YYDKDF (reference sequence). The V end was cut by 1 base, the J end by 7 bases, with 11 bases between.

The CDR3 DNA reads TGTGCCAGCAGCTCCCGCGGGCCGGAGACCCAGTACTTC. Translation: CASSSRGPETQYF. The chain recombines TRBV7-9 with TRBJ2-5; D possibly corresponds to TRBD2 (5 bases). Germline values: CDR1 SEHNR, CDR2 FQNEAQ (reference sequence). With 4 bases removed from V and 5 bases from J, the gap between germline ends came to 11 bases. This CDR3 contains 13 residues.

This chain connects TRBV6-1 to TRBJ1-2; TRBD1 matches at 7 bases. The CDR3 is 12 amino acids. The germline CDR1 and CDR2 sequences are MNHNS and SASEGT. V gave up 3 bases and J gave up 6 bases; unmatched junction bases: 1. CDR3 sequence (DNA): TGTGCCAGCAGTGACGGACAGGATGGCTACACCTTC. It codes for CASSDGQDGYTF.

The chain employs TRBV19 and TRBJ2-5; D ambiguous. V was trimmed by 6 bases and J by 5 bases, leaving 13 bases between them. CDR3 size: 13 residues. Germline V gives CDR1 LNHDA, CDR2 SQIVND (reference sequence). This chain's CDR3 is CASSQVYRETQYF. In DNA form, the CDR3 reads TGTGCCAGTAGCCAGGTCTATCGGGAGACCCAGTACTTC.

The J gene is TRBJ1-5, the V gene TRBV6-1; 7 nucleotides line up with TRBD1. Germline-derived CDR1 and CDR2 are MNHNS and SASEGT. This CDR3 has 15 residues. Trimming cost V 7 bases and J 4 bases; bases outside gene matches: 10. The CDR3 is CASIKRQGSNQPQHF. CDR3 DNA: TGTGCCAGCATAAAAAGACAGGGCTCAAATCAGCCCCAGCATTTT.

CDR3 sequence reads: CASTIYEQYF. The DNA of the CDR3 is TGTGCCAGCACAATCTACGAGCAGTACTTC. The chain is built from TRBV6-4 and TRBJ2-7; D is uncertain. The germline gives CDR1 MRHNA, CDR2 SNTAGT. The CDR3 is 10 residues long. Trimming cost V 7 bases and J 3 bases, with 4 bases left between them.

J is TRBJ1-3 and V is TRBV6-6, with D perhaps matching TRBD1 (5 bases). This CDR3 has 13 residues. Trimming cost V 5 bases and J 4 bases, with 9 bases left between them. Germline assignment: CDR1 MNHNY and CDR2 SVGAGI (reference sequence). The CDR3 protein is CASSLPGGNTIYF. The CDR3 DNA sequence: TGTGCCAGCAGTCTTCCAGGGGGAAACACCATATATTTT.

V is TRBV9 and J is TRBJ2-5, with TRBD1 matching 9 bases. CDR3 length equals 14 residues. The V segment lost 4 bases and the J segment 2 bases; nucleotides outside the gene matches: 3. Germline CDR1 SGDLS, CDR2 YYNGEE. The CDR3 DNA reads as TGTGCCAGCAGCCCGGGACAGGGACAAGAGACCCAGTACTTC. Its protein is CASSPGQGQETQYF.

The V gene is TRBV6-5, the J gene TRBJ2-3, with 8 bases matching TRBD2. This CDR3 has 15 residues. V dropped 6 bases and J dropped 3; count of bases not matched to a gene: 8. Looked up from germline, CDR1 is MNHEY and CDR2 is SVGAGI. This CDR3 is CASSRTGTRTDTQYF. CDR3 nucleotide sequence: TGTGCCAGCAGCCGAACCGGGACTAGGACAGATACGCAGTATTTT.

The CDR3 is CASSLGRTGLVNEKLFF. In nucleotides, the CDR3 is TGCGCCAGCAGCTTGGGTCGTACAGGGTTAGTTAATGAAAAACTGTTTTTT. V and J are TRBV5-1 and TRBJ1-4, with D possibly being TRBD1 (6 bases). Germline assignment: CDR1 SGHRS and CDR2 YFSETQ. This CDR3 spans 17 amino acids. V was shortened by 0 bases and J by 4 bases, with 16 bases between the two germline ends.

The chain links TRBV7-2 to TRBJ2-1; D is perhaps TRBD1 (6 bases). Germline lookup yields CDR1 SGHTA and CDR2 FQGNSA. V was cut by 1 base and J by 9 bases, with 16 bases left in between. This CDR3 has 15 residues. CDR3 nucleotides: TGTGCCAGCAGCTTAGATAACAGGGAAGCGAGTGAGCAGTTCTTC. This gives the protein CASSLDNREASEQFF.

The rearrangement joins TRBV5-8 to TRBJ1-2; weak D call: TRBD1 (6 bases). Germline loops: CDR1 SGHTS, CDR2 YDEGEE. The CDR3 consists of 14 residues. Trimming removed 0 bases from V and 9 bases from J, with 15 bases in between. CDR3 region: CASSLGWVQGSYTF. The CDR3 DNA is TGTGCCAGCAGCTTGGGATGGGTACAGGGCAGCTACACCTTC. Together with reference TRBV5-8 and TRBJ1-2, the CDR3 gives the full variable domain: EAGVTQSPTHLIKTRGQQATLRCSPISGHTSVYWYQQALGLGLQFLLWYDEGEERNRGNFPPRFSGRQFPNYSSELNVNALELEDSALYLCASSLGWVQGSYTFGSGTRLTVV.

The V gene is TRBV10-1, the J gene TRBJ2-3; TRBD1 matches at 8 bases. The germline V gene encodes CDR1 WNHNN and CDR2 SYGVQD (reference sequence). The CDR3 covers 13 residues. The V gene end was trimmed by 5 bases and the J gene end by 3 bases; junction bases not matched to a gene: 1. This CDR3 reads CASSRDRTDTQYF. The CDR3 DNA is TGCGCCAGCAGTAGGGACAGGACAGATACGCAGTATTTT.

The V call is TRBV5-4, the J call TRBJ2-2; TRBD1 aligns across 7 bases. J lost 4 bases, V lost 3 bases, and 6 bases had no gene match. Germline V lookup: CDR1 SGHNT, CDR2 YYREEE (reference sequence). The CDR3 has 15 amino acids. The DNA for the CDR3 is TGTGCCAGCAGCTCGACAGGGCCTCCCACCGGGGAGCTGTTTTTT. As protein: CASSSTGPPTGELFF.